This TCR beta chain comes out of a study of blood T cell repertoires in COVID-19. Study background: The United States, Italy and Spain provided the acute and convalescent COVID-19 samples. The cDNA or gDNA used as material had been derived from T cells, B-cell-depleted T cells, or PBMCs.

Germline V CDR1 and CDR2: MNHEY, SVGEGT. The CDR3 loop spans 18 amino acids. With V trimmed by 4 bases and J by 5 bases, 10 bases remained unmatched. Per the study methods: Amplification of reference gene primers was used by the study to estimate nucleated cell counts. The assay was immunoSEQ multiplex PCR, and TCRdb's table has in-frame clones only and misses some. The D gene and trimming were derived from the DNA, and the V and J assignments and clone size from that table. The top ten clones hold approximately 3.4% of a sample with about 34,000 clones, roughly 80% of them seen once. Sample: peripheral blood. This chain links TRBV6-2 or TRBV6-3 with TRBJ2-2, with 13 bases matching TRBD2. The TCR originated in an older man with COVID-19, enrolled during active disease. Here the CDR3 reads CASSSYPTSGRFTGELFF. In DNA, the CDR3 is TGTGCCAGCAGTTCCTATCCGACTAGCGGGAGGTTTACCGGGGAGCTGTTTTTT.